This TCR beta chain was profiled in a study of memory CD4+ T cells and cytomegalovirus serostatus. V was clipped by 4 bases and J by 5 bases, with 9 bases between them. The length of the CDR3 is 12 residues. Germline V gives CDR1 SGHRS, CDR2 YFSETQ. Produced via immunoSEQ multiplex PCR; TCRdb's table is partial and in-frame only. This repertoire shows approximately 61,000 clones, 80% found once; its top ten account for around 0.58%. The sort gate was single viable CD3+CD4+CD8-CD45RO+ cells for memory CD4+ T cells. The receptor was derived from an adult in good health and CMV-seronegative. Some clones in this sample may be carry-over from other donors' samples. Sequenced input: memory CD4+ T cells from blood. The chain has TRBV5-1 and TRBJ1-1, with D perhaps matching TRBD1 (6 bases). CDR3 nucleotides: TGCGCCAGCAGCGTACAGGGAACTGAAGCTTTCTTT. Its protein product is CASSVQGTEAFF.